This TCR beta chain was obtained from a study of shared clonotypes between healthy human individuals. Study-wide context: CD8 memory received one plate per donor, CD8 naive two, CD4 memory three and CD4 naive three.

Broader study findings: In a few donors, around 5% of naive CD4 clonotypes appeared in common.

Profiling relied on immunoSEQ multiplex PCR, and the TCRdb table lists in-frame clones only, not all of them. The sample lists about 2,500,000 clones, approximately 90% seen once, with about 0.13% in the top ten. Worth noting for this clone: Its antigen is as yet unknown.

This CDR3 contains 13 residues. Germline V gene sequence: CDR1 MNHEY, CDR2 SVGAGI. Deletions cut 8 bases from V and 5 bases from J, with 13 bases between. The sample was naive CD4+ T cells sorted from blood. Specified subset: CD45RA+ positively selected. J is TRBJ2-1 and V is TRBV6-5; perhaps TRBD2 as D (5 bases). This sequence was found in a man between 18 and 35 years old in good health. The CDR3 protein is CASRGWADNEQFF. DNA for the CDR3: TGTGCCAGCCGAGGGTGGGCGGACAATGAGCAGTTCTTC.